The 6 T cell receptor beta chains listed next were all sequenced from one sample in a study of T cells in Graves' hyperthyroidism and ophthalmopathy. RNA transcripts were the template for amplifying TCR beta CDR3 regions. The TCR CDR3 first-round RT-PCR relied on the HTBI primer set. Via MiXCR, TCRdb re-called the multiplex PCR reads, giving one row per CDR3 protein. The table lists under 800,000 distinct CDR3 sequences, 14% of them singletons. The sample consisted of blood. These receptors came from a woman under 30 with Graves' hyperthyroidism.

This clonotype occurred many times. The chain combines TRBV7-8 with TRBJ1-5; TRBD1 matches at 10 bases. Per germline, CDR1 SGHVS and CDR2 FQNEAQ. The ends lost 1 base at V and 6 bases at J; junction bases unmatched: 3. CDR3 size: 15 residues. The CDR3: CASSLGQGAGQPQHF. The CDR3 bases are TGTGCCAGCAGCTTAGGACAGGGGGCGGGTCAGCCCCAGCATTTT. The entire variable domain, with the rest obtained from reference TRBV7-8 and TRBJ1-5, is as follows: GAGVSQSPRYKVAKRGQDVALRCDPISGHVSLFWYQQALGQGPEFLTYFQNEAQLDKSGLPSDRFFAERPEGSVSTLKIQRTQQEDSAVYLCASSLGQGAGQPQHFGDGTRLSIL.

In its sample, this clonotype was seen many times. This sequence joins TRBV4-3 and TRBJ2-3; 8 positions match TRBD2. The V gene's germline CDR1 is LGHNA and CDR2 YSLEER. This CDR3 is 16 amino acids long. V lost 1 base to trimming and J lost 0 bases; unmatched junction nucleotides: 3. This CDR3 is CASSQGASGSTDTQYF. DNA for the CDR3: TGCGCCAGCAGCCAAGGGGCTAGCGGGAGCACAGATACGCAGTATTTT.

This clonotype occurred many times. The chain combines TRBV5-1 with TRBJ2-1; TRBD1 matches 9 bases. Germline values: CDR1 SGHRS, CDR2 YFSETQ. The V and J ends lost 3 bases and 6 bases, in that order; junction bases with no gene match: 7. The CDR3 totals 15 residues. The CDR3 here is CASSSGTGLSNEQFF. CDR3 coding DNA: TGCGCCAGCAGCTCCGGGACAGGGCTTTCCAATGAGCAGTTCTTC.

The table lists this clonotype with a few counts. This sequence joins TRBV7-9 and TRBJ2-1; TRBD2 aligns across 7 bases. The germline gives CDR1 SEHNR, CDR2 FQNEAQ (reference sequence). The CDR3 spans 15 residues. V lost 0 bases to trimming and J lost 6 bases; unmatched junction nucleotides: 5. The CDR3 spells CASSLASGPSNEQFF. CDR3 bases: TGTGCCAGCAGCTTAGCTAGCGGGCCAAGCAATGAGCAGTTCTTC.

This clonotype has ten or more counts. V and J are TRBV4-3 and TRBJ1-1, with TRBD1 as a possible D gene (5 bases). The CDR3 has 14 amino acids. CDR1 LGHNA and CDR2 YSLEER come from the germline V gene. Trimming shortened V by 0 bases and J by 4 bases, and 9 bases separated the two germline ends. The CDR3 protein is CASSQDGGGTEAFF. The CDR3 bases are TGCGCCAGCAGCCAAGATGGGGGGGGCACTGAAGCTTTCTTT.

This clonotype was recorded many times. The V gene is TRBV6-5, the J gene TRBJ2-1, with D possibly TRBD1 on 5 matching bases. Germline V CDR1 and CDR2: MNHEY, SVGAGI. The CDR3 consists of 14 residues. V lost 2 bases, J lost 4 bases, and 9 bases lay in between. CDR3 nucleotide sequence: TGTGCCAGCAGTTACCGACAGAATTACAATGAGCAGTTCTTC. Translating gives CASSYRQNYNEQFF.